This T cell receptor (beta chain) was recovered during a study of T cells in Graves' hyperthyroidism and ophthalmopathy. V shed 0 bases and J 3 bases; nucleotides not matched to a gene: 6. CDR3 length equals 16 residues. The germline V gene has CDR1 ENHRY and CDR2 SYGVKD. General study points: The model's output predicted ophthalmopathy at a median of roughly 6.9 months prior to onset.

The sample holds many counts of this clonotype. The antigen remains undetermined. RNA transcripts provided the source from which TCR beta CDR3 regions were amplified. First-round RT-PCR targeting the TCR CDR3 was performed with the HTBI primer set. TCRdb passed the multiplex PCR reads through MiXCR, listing each CDR3 protein once. In the table there are 550,000 to 600,000 distinct CDR3 sequences, approximately 15% of which are singletons. The sample was blood. This sequence was found in a woman aged 18-30 years with Graves' ophthalmopathy. The rearrangement uses TRBV10-3 and TRBJ2-7, with 9 bases fitting TRBD2. The CDR3 DNA is TGTGCCATCAGTGAGTCAGTGACTAGCGGATACTACGAGCAGTACTTC. This translates into CAISESVTSGYYEQYF.